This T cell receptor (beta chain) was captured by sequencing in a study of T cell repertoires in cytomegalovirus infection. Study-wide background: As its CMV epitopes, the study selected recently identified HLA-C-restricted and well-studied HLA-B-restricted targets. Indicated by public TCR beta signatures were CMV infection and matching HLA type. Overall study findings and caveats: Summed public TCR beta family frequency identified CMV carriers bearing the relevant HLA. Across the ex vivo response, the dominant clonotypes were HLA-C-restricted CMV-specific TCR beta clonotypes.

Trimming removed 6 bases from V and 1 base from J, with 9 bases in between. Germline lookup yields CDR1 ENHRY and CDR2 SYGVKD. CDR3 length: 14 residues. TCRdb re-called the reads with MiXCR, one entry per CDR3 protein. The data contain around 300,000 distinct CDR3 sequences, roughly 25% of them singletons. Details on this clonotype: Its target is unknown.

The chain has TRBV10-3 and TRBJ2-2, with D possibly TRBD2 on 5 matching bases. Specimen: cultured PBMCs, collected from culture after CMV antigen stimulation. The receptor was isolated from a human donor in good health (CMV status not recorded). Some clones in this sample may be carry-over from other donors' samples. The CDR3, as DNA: TGTGCCATCAGACCCGAGGGGAACACCGGGGAGCTGTTTTTT. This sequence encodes CAIRPEGNTGELFF.